One and the same sample provided the 27 T cell receptor beta chains below, sequenced in a study of identifying expanded T cells in peripheral blood. Sequencing was performed with immunoSEQ multiplex PCR; in TCRdb, only in-frame clones are kept and a portion is missing. This table holds roughly 130,000 clones, about 86% found once. Sequences were obtained from blood. These receptors all stem from a person between 18 and 70 years old in good health.

CDR3 DNA: TGTGCCAGCAGCCTCGAGACAGGGTTGGGGTTTACGCAGTATTTT. Amino acids: CASSLETGLGFTQYF. The chain links TRBV11-1 to TRBJ2-3; 7 nucleotides agree with TRBD1. Germline V gene data show CDR1 as SGHAT and CDR2 as FQDESV (reference sequence). The CDR3 runs to 15 residues. With 5 bases clipped from V and 8 bases from J, the junction kept 13 bases outside the gene matches.

The V gene is TRBV5-5, the J gene TRBJ1-1; no clear D. The V end was cut by 0 bases, the J end by 7 bases, with 13 bases between. CDR1 is SGHKS and CDR2 is YYEKEE in the germline V gene (reference sequence). This CDR3 has 14 residues. In DNA form, the CDR3 reads TGTGCCAGCAGCTTGGGTCGGCTGACCTTTGAAGCTTTCTTT. Translating gives CASSLGRLTFEAFF. Full variable domain (missing parts from reference TRBV5-5 and TRBJ1-1): DAGVTQSPTHLIKTRGQQVTLRCSPISGHKSVSWYQQVLGQGPQFIFQYYEKEERGRGNFPDRFSARQFPNYSSELNVNALLLGDSALYLCASSLGRLTFEAFFGQGTRLTVV.

The V and J genes are TRBV7-2 and TRBJ1-1, with 12 nucleotides matching TRBD1. CDR1 and CDR2 from the germline V gene are SGHTA and FQGNSA. V lost 5 bases, J lost 5 bases, and 6 bases stayed unmatched. This CDR3 has 15 residues. CDR3 residues: CASSPGTGGYTEAFF. In DNA form, the CDR3 reads TGTGCCAGCAGCCCCGGGACAGGGGGCTATACTGAAGCTTTCTTT.

A remark on this clone: The sample holds other DNA sequences that translate to the same CDR3. The chain employs TRBV19 and TRBJ2-2; D may match TRBD1 or TRBD2 (6 bases each). The CDR3 loop spans 14 amino acids. The V gene lost 6 bases and the J gene lost 3 bases, with 11 bases spanning the gap. Germline CDR1 and CDR2: LNHDA and SQIVND (reference sequence). DNA of the CDR3: TGTGCCAGTAGCCGGAGGGGGGACACCGGGGAGCTGTTTTTT. It is translated as CASSRRGDTGELFF.

The J gene is TRBJ1-1, the V gene TRBV5-4; 7 nucleotides line up with TRBD1. This CDR3 region has 13 residues. The germline CDR1 and CDR2 sequences are SGHNT and YYREEE (reference sequence). V trimming: 1 base; J trimming: 11 bases; junction bases outside the gene matches: 8. As DNA, the CDR3 is TGTGCCAGCAGCTTGAACTTAGGGGGCCACGCTTTCTTT. It codes for CASSLNLGGHAFF.

V and J are TRBV28 and TRBJ1-4; D is perhaps TRBD1 (5 bases). This CDR3 is built from 14 residues. V was shortened by 5 bases and J by 3 bases, with 10 bases between the two germline ends. The germline V gene encodes CDR1 MDHEN and CDR2 SYDVKM. CDR3 bases: TGTGCCAGCAGTGGGGGGAGCGCTAATGAAAAACTGTTTTTT. It codes for CASSGGSANEKLFF. Filled out from reference TRBV28 and TRBJ1-4, the complete variable domain reads DVKVTQSSRYLVKRTGEKVFLECVQDMDHENMFWYRQDPGLGLRLIYFSYDVKMKEKGDIPEGYSVSREKKERFSLILESASTNQTSMYLCASSGGSANEKLFFGSGTQLSVL.

The CDR3 here is CASSPQGGGVEQFF. The CDR3 DNA reads TGTGCCAGCTCACCACAAGGAGGGGGCGTGGAGCAGTTCTTC. The chain joins TRBV18 to TRBJ2-1; D is perhaps TRBD1 (7 bases). The CDR3 is made up of 14 amino acids. V lost 1 base to trimming and J lost 10 bases, with 14 bases between them. Germline loops: CDR1 KGHSH, CDR2 LQKENI.

The chain combines TRBV28 with TRBJ2-3; 14 nucleotides agree with TRBD2. Germline V gives CDR1 MDHEN, CDR2 SYDVKM. The CDR3 totals 17 residues. The V gene end was trimmed by 8 bases and the J gene end by 1 base; junction bases not matched to a gene: 8. The CDR3 sequence is CASGLAGGIGRTDTQYF. For the CDR3, the DNA is TGTGCCAGCGGACTAGCGGGAGGCATAGGACGCACAGATACGCAGTATTTT.

The rearrangement uses TRBV25-1 and TRBJ2-5; 10 bases match TRBD2. The junction had 7 bases not matched to a gene; V was cut back by 5 bases and J by 4 bases. Germline V gives CDR1 MGHDK, CDR2 SYGVNS. CDR3 size: 15 residues. CDR3: CASSSPGTSAETQYF. In DNA, the CDR3 is TGTGCCAGCAGTTCTCCCGGGACTAGCGCAGAGACCCAGTACTTC.

This chain links TRBV18 with TRBJ1-4, with D unresolved. Germline V lookup: CDR1 KGHSH, CDR2 LQKENI. V dropped 5 bases and J dropped 4 bases, with 11 bases sitting between them. The CDR3 spans 14 residues. CDR3 sequence (DNA): TGTGCCAGCTCATGGTCAGAAAATAATGAAAAACTGTTTTTT. Encoded protein: CASSWSENNEKLFF.

The V gene is TRBV5-5, the J gene TRBJ1-2, with a tentative D call TRBD1 (5 bases). Germline CDR1 is SGHKS and CDR2 is YYEKEE (reference sequence). CDR3 length: 16 residues. Trimming stripped 0 bases from V and 3 bases from J, with 15 bases between. The CDR3 spells CASSLERREGDYGYTF. The CDR3 DNA is TGTGCCAGCAGCTTGGAGCGCAGGGAGGGAGACTATGGCTACACCTTC.

This clone was detected only a few times. The chain joins TRBV19 to TRBJ1-2; 8 nucleotides line up with TRBD1. The V segment lost 1 base and the J segment 3 bases; nucleotides outside the gene matches: 4. The CDR3 runs to 15 residues. From germline, CDR1 is LNHDA and CDR2 SQIVND (reference sequence). The DNA for the CDR3 is TGTGCCAGTAGTATAGGGGGACAGGATTACTATGGCTACACCTTC. Its protein product is CASSIGGQDYYGYTF.

This sequence joins TRBV27 and TRBJ2-3, with 7 bases that match TRBD2. Germline CDR1 MNHEY, CDR2 SMNVEV (reference sequence). Germline trimming cut 3 bases from V and 2 bases from J; bases unmatched to any gene: 8. The CDR3 is 16 residues long. The CDR3 region is CASSLKPSGITDTQYF. Written as DNA, the CDR3 is TGTGCCAGCAGTTTGAAGCCTAGCGGTATCACAGATACGCAGTATTTT.

The CDR3 DNA reads TGTGCCAGCAGCTTTGGACAGGGGGAGACCCAGTACTTC. Translation: CASSFGQGETQYF. The chain recombines TRBV7-3 with TRBJ2-5, with TRBD1 identical over 9 bases. The length of the CDR3 is 13 residues. Germline V CDR1 and CDR2: SGHTA, FQGTGA. The ends lost 3 bases at V and 5 bases at J; junction bases unmatched: 1.

This chain links TRBV7-9 with TRBJ2-2; 8 bases are shared with TRBD1. Unmatched junction bases numbered 5, after V lost 6 bases and J lost 2 bases. Germline V CDR1 and CDR2: SEHNR, FQNEAQ (reference sequence). The CDR3 runs 15 residues. CDR3 protein: CASRPTGGNTGELFF. CDR3 nucleotides: TGTGCCAGCAGACCTACAGGGGGTAACACCGGGGAGCTGTTTTTT.

This chain links TRBV13 with TRBJ1-4; maybe TRBD1 (6 bases). The germline V and J ends were trimmed by 6 bases and 2 bases, with 10 bases remaining between them. Germline CDR1 is PRHDT and CDR2 is FYEKMQ (reference sequence). CDR3 length: 14 amino acids. The CDR3 DNA follows: TGTGCCAGCAGTTCGGACAGTACTAATGAAAAACTGTTTTTT. Amino acids: CASSSDSTNEKLFF.

The sample holds one count of this clone. The chain is built from TRBV2 and TRBJ2-3; 10 nucleotides align to TRBD2. In germline, CDR1 is SNHLY, CDR2 FYNNEI. The junction had 7 bases not matched to a gene; V was cut back by 4 bases and J by 3 bases. There are 16 residues in the CDR3. The CDR3 DNA follows: TGTGCCAGCAGTGTATCTAGCGGGAGATGGACAGATACGCAGTATTTT. This translates into CASSVSSGRWTDTQYF. Full variable domain (outside the CDR3, taken from reference TRBV2 and TRBJ2-3): EPEVTQTPSHQVTQMGQEVILRCVPISNHLYFYWYRQILGQKVEFLVSFYNNEISEKSEIFDDQFSVERPDGSNFTLKIRSTKLEDSAMYFCASSVSSGRWTDTQYFGPGTRLTVL.

V usage is TRBV18 and J usage is TRBJ2-7, with 10 bases matching TRBD2. The CDR3 consists of 15 residues. The trim removed 6 bases at V and 3 bases at J, leaving 8 bases unmatched. Germline CDR1 is KGHSH and CDR2 is LQKENI. Here the CDR3 reads CASSPGTSAFYEQYF. CDR3 sequence (DNA): TGTGCCAGCTCGCCGGGGACTAGCGCATTCTACGAGCAGTACTTC.

V is TRBV18 and J is TRBJ2-5; tentatively, D is TRBD1 (5 bases). Germline CDR1 and CDR2: KGHSH and LQKENI. The V and J ends lost 3 bases and 1 base respectively, with 12 bases between them. The CDR3 runs to 15 residues. The CDR3 region is CASSPATAPQETQYF. The CDR3 DNA follows: TGTGCCAGCTCACCGGCGACAGCACCCCAAGAGACCCAGTACTTC. The variable domain in full, completed from reference TRBV18 and TRBJ2-5, reads NAGVMQNPRHLVRRRGQEARLRCSPMKGHSHVYWYRQLPEEGLKFMVYLQKENIIDESGMPKERFSAEFPKEGPSILRIQQVVRGDSAAYFCASSPATAPQETQYFGPGTRLLVL.

The chain joins TRBV30 to TRBJ2-1, with D possibly matching TRBD2 (6 bases). The CDR3 is 12 amino acids. Germline lookup yields CDR1 GTSNPN and CDR2 SVGIG (reference sequence). V was cut by 8 bases and J by 4 bases, with 12 bases left in between. CDR3 DNA sequence: TGTGCCAGGGACTCAGGGTACAATGAGCAGTTCTTC. It codes for CARDSGYNEQFF.

CDR3 nucleotide sequence: TGTGCCAGCAGCTCAACTAGGGACAGGGGTTACAATTCACCCCTCCACTTT. This encodes CASSSTRDRGYNSPLHF. V usage is TRBV11-2 and J usage is TRBJ1-6; 10 positions agree with TRBD1. Germline CDR1 and CDR2: SGHAT and FQNNGV. The V and J ends lost 4 bases and 7 bases, in that order; junction bases with no gene match: 10. This CDR3 region has 17 residues.

V is TRBV6-5 and J is TRBJ1-4; D is undetermined. Trimming took 5 bases from V and 8 from J, leaving 15 bases between them. The length of the CDR3 is 14 residues. The germline gives CDR1 MNHEY, CDR2 SVGAGI. CDR3 DNA sequence: TGTGCCAGCAGTCGGGCATACGAGGGCGAAAAACTGTTTTTT. Translation gives CASSRAYEGEKLFF.

CDR3 loop: CASTDQGSSAYEQYF. The CDR3 DNA follows: TGTGCCAGTACCGACCAGGGGTCCTCCGCCTACGAGCAGTACTTC. The V call is TRBV19, the J call TRBJ2-7; a weak D match, TRBD1 (6 bases). In germline, CDR1 is LNHDA, CDR2 SQIVND (reference sequence). This CDR3 is 15 amino acids long. Trimming took off 7 bases at V and 2 bases at J, with 18 bases between the two ends.

The V and J genes are TRBV4-3 and TRBJ2-6, with TRBD1 as a possible D gene (6 bases). Germline V gene lookup returns CDR1 LGHNA and CDR2 YSLEER. The V and J ends lost 1 base and 2 bases respectively, with 9 bases between them. The CDR3 contains 16 residues. DNA for the CDR3: TGCGCCAGCAGCCAAGTACAGGGACCTGGGGCCAACGTCCTGACTTTC. This translates into CASSQVQGPGANVLTF.

The chain uses TRBV30 and TRBJ1-6; 9 nucleotides line up with TRBD1. CDR1 is GTSNPN, CDR2 SVGIG, per germline (reference sequence). The V and J ends lost 5 bases and 10 bases, in that order; junction bases with no gene match: 6. CDR3 length equals 13 residues. The CDR3 DNA follows: TGTGCCTGGTCGGGACAGGGTGGCTCACCCCTCCACTTT. It translates to CAWSGQGGSPLHF.

J is TRBJ2-5 and V is TRBV10-3; D is possibly TRBD1 (5 bases). The V end lost 2 bases, the J end lost 3 bases, and 10 bases lay between the germline ends. The CDR3 loop spans 14 amino acids. In germline, CDR1 is ENHRY, CDR2 SYGVKD. The CDR3 protein is CAISERGREETQYF. As DNA, the CDR3 is TGTGCCATCAGTGAGAGGGGCCGGGAAGAGACCCAGTACTTC.

The chain employs TRBV9 and TRBJ1-3; maybe TRBD1 (5 bases). The CDR3 runs 13 residues. V was shortened by 1 base and J by 5 bases, with 7 bases between the two germline ends. Germline loops: CDR1 SGDLS, CDR2 YYNGEE. The chain's CDR3 is CASSVPGRNTIYF. CDR3 in DNA: TGTGCCAGCAGCGTACCAGGGAGAAACACCATATATTTT.